The clone carrying this TCR beta chain was seen repeatedly, ten times or more. Its antigen is undetermined. These data are taken from a study of early T cells in non-severe SARS-CoV-2 infection. Overall study context: Chains were unpaired, as sequencing was done on bulk RNA from unsorted whole blood. Study-level results: Private and CD4 specificities were missed by VDJdb matching, which favored anti-spike CD8 responses.

The TCR library protocol attached unique molecular identifiers to the individual cDNA molecules. MiXCR was run by TCRdb on the 5' RACE reads, yielding one entry per CDR3 protein. In the table there are around 58,000 distinct CDR3 sequences, about 7.7% of which are singletons. There are 15 residues in the CDR3. CDR1 is SQVTM and CDR2 is ANQGSEA in the germline V gene. Trimming cost V 2 bases and J 1 base; bases outside gene matches: 5. The clonotype was recovered from an adult who was a healthcare worker with PCR-confirmed SARS-CoV-2 infection or an uninfected control (not recorded which). This chain connects TRBV29-1 to TRBJ2-4; the match to TRBD2 covers 7 bases. Here the sequenced sample was whole blood, taken at baseline. DNA of the CDR3: TGCAGCGTTGAATCGGGGGGTCTGGCCAAAAACATTCAGTACTTC. Translating it yields CSVESGGLAKNIQYF.